These 10 T cell receptor beta chains were sequenced from one sample in a study of a mutant IDH1 vaccine in newly diagnosed glioma. TCRdb's table, derived via immunoSEQ multiplex PCR, lists solely in-frame clones and lacks some. The sample records tens of thousands of clones, approximately 80% being singletons. Time point of the sample: baseline, week 1 (first vaccination visit). Treatment: pre-vaccination baseline after standard-of-care therapy. The sequencing here drew on PBMCs, taken from a glioma patient treated with radiotherapy, temozolomide or both. The source is a man younger than 45 with glioma.

J is TRBJ2-2 and V is TRBV5-1; TRBD1 agrees at 8 bases. The CDR3 loop spans 14 amino acids. Germline V lookup: CDR1 SGHRS, CDR2 YFSETQ. J was trimmed by 8 bases and V by 5 bases; bases with no gene match: 8. CDR3 in DNA: TGCGCCAGCAGTAACCGGACAGGGCAAGGGGAGCTGTTTTTT. Translation gives CASSNRTGQGELFF.

J is TRBJ2-3 and V is TRBV29-1; tentatively, D is TRBD1 (7 bases). CDR1 and CDR2 (germline): SQVTM, ANQGSEA. V shed 2 bases and J shed 1 base, with 22 bases lying between them. CDR3 length: 18 residues. The CDR3 is CSVETRTWAGQRTDTQYF. The CDR3 DNA sequence: TGCAGCGTTGAAACCCGGACGTGGGCGGGACAGCGCACAGATACGCAGTATTTT.

This chain connects TRBV29-1 to TRBJ1-2; no definite D call. Trimming shortened V by 3 bases and J by 3 bases, and 8 bases separated the two germline ends. The CDR3 consists of 12 residues. In germline, CDR1 is SQVTM, CDR2 ANQGSEA. The CDR3 DNA reads as TGCAGCGTTGAGGAACAAGACTATGGCTACACCTTC. Translation: CSVEEQDYGYTF.

The CDR3: CASRRDGQETQYF. The CDR3 nucleotides are TGTGCCAGCAGGCGAGACGGACAAGAGACCCAGTACTTC. This chain uses TRBV2 with TRBJ2-5; the D is unclear. The V and J ends lost 6 bases and 2 bases respectively, with 10 bases between them. Germline CDR1 and CDR2: SNHLY and FYNNEI. The CDR3 contains 13 residues.

The chain has TRBV7-7 and TRBJ2-5; D may be TRBD1 or TRBD2 (5 bases each). This CDR3 spans 14 amino acids. V lost 4 bases to trimming and J lost 4 bases, with 13 bases between them. Germline loops: CDR1 SSHAT, CDR2 FNYEAQ (reference sequence). CDR3 sequence reads: CASSSGPRRETQYF. CDR3 DNA sequence: TGTGCCAGCAGCTCGGGACCAAGGAGAGAGACCCAGTACTTC.

The chain employs TRBV7-2 and TRBJ1-2; unclear D gene. Looked up from germline, CDR1 is SGHTA and CDR2 is FQGNSA. This CDR3 is 13 amino acids long. V dropped 6 bases and J dropped 2 bases, with 10 bases sitting between them. The chain's CDR3 is CASSRVANYGYTF. In DNA, the CDR3 is TGTGCCAGCAGTCGGGTTGCGAACTATGGCTACACCTTC.

The chain combines TRBV7-2 with TRBJ2-7, with 7 bases that match TRBD1. Germline V lookup: CDR1 SGHTA, CDR2 FQGNSA. V lost 5 bases, J lost 2 bases, and 6 bases stayed unmatched. The CDR3 loop spans 14 amino acids. In nucleotides, the CDR3 is TGTGCCAGCAGCCTACGACAGGGCGCCTACGAGCAGTACTTC. This gives the protein CASSLRQGAYEQYF.

The J gene is TRBJ2-5, the V gene TRBV19; TRBD2 matches 10 bases. The J segment lost 3 bases and the V segment lost 6 bases, leaving 10 bases of the junction unmatched. This CDR3 spans 16 amino acids. In germline, CDR1 is LNHDA, CDR2 SQIVND (reference sequence). For the CDR3, the DNA is TGTGCCAGTAGCTGGGGCGCCGGGACTAGCGAAGAGACCCAGTACTTC. Translation gives CASSWGAGTSEETQYF.

The chain couples TRBV19 to TRBJ1-2; perhaps TRBD1 as D (5 bases). V lost 1 base and J 4 bases, leaving 16 bases between the germline ends. Germline CDR1 is LNHDA and CDR2 is SQIVND (reference sequence). The CDR3 runs to 16 residues. The CDR3 protein is CASSIGRGTSSYGYTF. CDR3 nucleotide sequence: TGTGCCAGTAGTATAGGAAGAGGGACCTCGTCCTATGGCTACACCTTC. Using reference TRBV19 and TRBJ1-2 for the parts outside the CDR3, the full variable domain is DGGITQSPKYLFRKEGQNVTLSCEQNLNHDAMYWYRQDPGQGLRLIYYSQIVNDFQKGDIAEGYSVSREKKESFPLTVTSAQKNPTAFYLCASSIGRGTSSYGYTFGSGTRLTVV.

This clone was seen only once. The chain is built from TRBV30 and TRBJ1-2; D gene ambiguous. V was shortened by 3 bases and J by 6 bases, with 14 bases between the two germline ends. The germline gives CDR1 GTSNPN, CDR2 SVGIG (reference sequence). The CDR3 is 13 residues long. The CDR3 region has the DNA TGTGCCTGGAGCGCCGACCCTTACGATGGCTACACCTTC. Translation: CAWSADPYDGYTF.